These 25 T cell receptor beta chains were all obtained from the same sample, sequenced in a study of blood T cells in healthy people across ages. Using a J-beta primer mix together with a sample-barcoded 5' primer, a second PCR was run for roughly 6 to 12 cycles. MiXCR, run by TCRdb on the 5' RACE reads, gives a single entry per CDR3 protein. The profile shows 1.5 million to 2 million distinct CDR3 sequences, around 36% of them singletons. Input material: blood. These receptors were taken from a woman in her 30s in good health.

The V and J genes are TRBV7-8 and TRBJ1-1; D may be TRBD1 (6 bases). V lost 5 bases to trimming and J lost 0 bases, with 13 bases between them. The V gene's germline CDR1 is SGHVS and CDR2 FQNEAQ. The CDR3 runs 15 residues. CDR3 loop: CASSPRGQMNTEAFF. The DNA for the CDR3 is TGTGCCAGCAGCCCCCGGGGGCAGATGAACACTGAAGCTTTCTTT.

With regard to this clonotype: At one of its ends the junction is not consistent with the germline gene, which may arise from a read error. The gene calls are TRBV5-5 and TRBJ2-3, with a possible D match to TRBD1 (5 bases). Germline V lookup: CDR1 SGHKS, CDR2 YYEKEE (reference sequence). This CDR3 is built from 12 residues. CDR3 amino acids: CASSLLTDAQYF. CDR3 bases: TGTGCCAGCAGCCTACTGACAGATGCGCAGTATTTT. Using reference TRBV5-5 and TRBJ2-3 for the parts outside the CDR3, the full variable domain is DAGVTQSPTHLIKTRGQQVTLRCSPISGHKSVSWYQQVLGQGPQFIFQYYEKEERGRGNFPDRFSARQFPNYSSELNVNALLLGDSALYLCASSLLTDAQYFGPGTRLTVL.

In its sample, this clonotype was seen a few times. The chain combines TRBV20-1 with TRBJ2-7; D might be TRBD2 (5 bases). Germline CDR1 DFQATT, CDR2 SNEGSKA (reference sequence). V shed 3 bases and J shed 0 bases, with 18 bases lying between them. This CDR3 is 16 amino acids long. The CDR3 is CSASEILGVPSYEQYF. In nucleotides, the CDR3 is TGCAGTGCTAGTGAGATTCTCGGGGTCCCCTCCTACGAGCAGTACTTC.

This chain links TRBV9 with TRBJ1-6; no clear D. CDR1 is SGDLS and CDR2 is YYNGEE in the germline V gene. V was trimmed by 0 bases and J by 9 bases, leaving 16 bases between them. CDR3 length: 16 residues. CDR3 residues: CASSVDGSSAGSPLHF. The CDR3 nucleotides read TGTGCCAGCAGCGTAGACGGGTCCTCCGCGGGTTCACCCCTCCACTTT.

The chain carries TRBV12-3 or TRBV12-4 and TRBJ2-4, with D tentatively TRBD1 or TRBD2 (6 bases each). Trimming pared 3 bases from V and 0 bases from J, leaving 15 bases between. CDR3 size: 17 residues. The CDR3: CASSFQLGGLAKNIQYF. For the CDR3, the DNA is TGTGCCAGCAGTTTCCAACTAGGGGGGTTAGCCAAAAACATTCAGTACTTC.

V gene TRBV20-1 combines with J gene TRBJ2-3; TRBD1 agrees at 12 bases. V gave up 7 bases and J gave up 5 bases; unmatched junction bases: 13. The germline V gene has CDR1 DFQATT and CDR2 SNEGSKA (reference sequence). This CDR3 comprises 16 residues. CDR3 loop: CSGSIPGQGAGDTQYF. Here the CDR3 DNA reads TGCAGTGGCTCGATACCGGGACAGGGGGCGGGAGATACGCAGTATTTT.

This clonotype has only one observation. The chain has TRBV2 and TRBJ2-2; 9 bases line up with TRBD1. Losses at the gene ends were 4 bases for V and 3 bases for J; bases not matched to a gene: 18. This CDR3 contains 20 residues. Germline loops: CDR1 SNHLY, CDR2 FYNNEI. CDR3 amino acids: CASSAPILHRGREDTGELFF. In nucleotides, the CDR3 is TGTGCCAGCAGTGCCCCTATTTTACACAGGGGGCGCGAGGACACCGGGGAGCTGTTTTTT. The variable domain in full, with the rest retrieved from reference TRBV2 and TRBJ2-2, is EPEVTQTPSHQVTQMGQEVILRCVPISNHLYFYWYRQILGQKVEFLVSFYNNEISEKSEIFDDQFSVERPDGSNFTLKIRSTKLEDSAMYFCASSAPILHRGREDTGELFFGEGSRLTVL.

This chain links TRBV7-2 with TRBJ1-6; D not resolved. The V and J ends lost 1 base and 10 bases respectively, with 11 bases between them. CDR3 length: 14 amino acids. Germline-derived CDR1 and CDR2 are SGHTA and FQGNSA. The CDR3 DNA reads as TGTGCCAGCAGCTTAGTGCCGGGCCAATCACCCCTCCACTTT. This sequence encodes CASSLVPGQSPLHF. Full variable domain (rest looked up from reference TRBV7-2 and TRBJ1-6): GAGVSQSPSNKVTEKGKDVELRCDPISGHTALYWYRQSLGQGLEFLIYFQGNSAPDKSGLPSDRFSAERTGGSVSTLTIQRTQQEDSAVYLCASSLVPGQSPLHFGNGTRLTVT.

This clonotype was detected only a few times. CDR3 nucleotides: TGTGCCAGCAGCTTTCAGGGGTCGAGGGAGACCCAGTACTTC. Encoded protein: CASSFQGSRETQYF. The chain employs TRBV7-8 and TRBJ2-5, with D possibly matching TRBD1 (6 bases). The ends were cut back, 3 bases at V and 5 bases at J, with 13 bases in the middle. The CDR3 loop spans 14 amino acids. The germline V gene encodes CDR1 SGHVS and CDR2 FQNEAQ.

The J gene is TRBJ1-1, the V gene TRBV19; no definite D call. This CDR3 comprises 11 residues. V gave up 4 bases and J gave up 3 bases, with 3 bases separating them. Germline CDR1 is LNHDA and CDR2 is SQIVND (reference sequence). The CDR3 DNA reads TGTGCCAGTAGTAAGGACACTGAAGCTTTCTTT. Translating gives CASSKDTEAFF.

CDR3 nucleotides: TGCGCCAGCAGCTGGGACTTGACCTCTGAGCAGTTCTTC. Translation: CASSWDLTSEQFF. The rearrangement joins TRBV5-1 to TRBJ2-1; D possibly corresponds to TRBD2 (6 bases). This CDR3 spans 13 amino acids. V was clipped by 3 bases and J by 9 bases, with 13 bases between them. CDR1 is SGHRS, CDR2 YFSETQ, per germline.

Regarding this clonotype: The junction departs from the called germline gene at one end, perhaps through a read error. This chain uses TRBV10-3 with TRBJ2-1, with TRBD2 matching over 7 bases. CDR3 size: 16 residues. CDR1 is ENHRY and CDR2 is SYGVKD in the germline V gene. DNA for the CDR3: TGTGCCACCAGTAAGTCAGCGGGACTCCCCTACAATGAGCAGTTCTTC. This encodes CATSKSAGLPYNEQFF.

The genes are TRBV28 and TRBJ1-2; a possible D gene is TRBD1 (6 bases). Germline loops: CDR1 MDHEN, CDR2 SYDVKM. V shed 7 bases and J shed 0 bases, with 18 bases lying between them. CDR3 length: 16 residues. The CDR3 loop reads CASNTGRGDSNYGYTF. In DNA, the CDR3 is TGTGCCAGCAATACTGGCAGGGGCGACTCTAACTATGGCTACACCTTC.

This clonotype was counted only a few times. This sequence joins TRBV13 and TRBJ2-1; the D gene is possibly TRBD1 (6 bases). Trimming cost V 5 bases and J 0 bases, with 14 bases left between them. Germline V gene sequence: CDR1 PRHDT, CDR2 FYEKMQ (reference sequence). This CDR3 has 16 residues. The CDR3 bases are TGTGCCAGCAGCCGTCAGACAGGAAGCTCCTACAATGAGCAGTTCTTC. It translates to CASSRQTGSSYNEQFF.

This clonotype was counted between two and nine times. This chain joins TRBV12-3 or TRBV12-4 and TRBJ1-4; D gene uncertain. V was clipped by 1 base and J by 10 bases, with 7 bases between them. The CDR3 runs 12 residues. CDR3 DNA sequence: TGTGCCAGCAGTTTAGTGATAGGAAAACTGTTTTTT. Its protein product is CASSLVIGKLFF.

The rearrangement joins TRBV6-1 to TRBJ2-7; 8 bases are a match to TRBD1. Trimming cost V 6 bases and J 3 bases; bases outside gene matches: 4. Germline-derived CDR1 and CDR2 are MNHNS and SASEGT. This CDR3 comprises 13 residues. CDR3 in DNA: TGTGCCAGCAGGAAGGACAGGGACTACGAGCAGTACTTC. It translates to CASRKDRDYEQYF.

This clonotype has more than one count but fewer than ten. V gene TRBV2 combines with J gene TRBJ1-1; possible D gene TRBD1, 5 bases. CDR3 length: 14 residues. Germline values: CDR1 SNHLY, CDR2 FYNNEI. Trimming removed 6 bases from V and 0 bases from J, with 11 bases in between. The DNA for the CDR3 is TGTGCCAGCAGGGTCAGGGAGGTGAACACTGAAGCTTTCTTT. This translates into CASRVREVNTEAFF.

As DNA, the CDR3 is TGCAGTGCTATGGCAGGGGGCAATCAGCCCCAGCATTTT. It is translated as CSAMAGGNQPQHF. The J gene is TRBJ1-5, the V gene TRBV20-1, with D perhaps TRBD1 (6 bases). Trimming took 4 bases from V and 2 from J, leaving 9 bases between them. The germline V gene has CDR1 DFQATT and CDR2 SNEGSKA (reference sequence). CDR3 length: 13 amino acids.

In its sample, this clonotype was seen a few times. This chain connects TRBV10-3 to TRBJ2-6; the D gene is possibly TRBD1 (5 bases). V gave up 3 bases and J gave up 0 bases, with 6 bases separating them. The CDR3 is made up of 15 amino acids. Germline-derived CDR1 and CDR2 are ENHRY and SYGVKD. The CDR3: CAISEQDSGANVLTF. In nucleotides, the CDR3 is TGTGCCATCAGTGAACAGGACTCTGGGGCCAACGTCCTGACTTTC.

This clonotype was counted only a few times. The chain is built from TRBV4-1 and TRBJ1-1, with D possibly matching TRBD1 (6 bases). V was pared by 2 bases and J by 0 bases, with 10 bases between. Per the germline V gene, CDR1 is MGHRA and CDR2 is YSYEKL. The CDR3 length is 15 residues. The CDR3 here is CASSQRQVVNTEAFF. The CDR3, as DNA: TGCGCCAGCAGCCAACGACAGGTCGTGAACACTGAAGCTTTCTTT.

The chain combines TRBV3-1 with TRBJ2-5; D is unresolved. Germline V gives CDR1 LGHDT, CDR2 YNNKEL (reference sequence). The CDR3 is 11 residues long. V was cut by 7 bases and J by 11 bases, with 14 bases left in between. The CDR3 protein is CASTSDGEQYF. Written as DNA, the CDR3 is TGTGCCAGCACCTCGGACGGTGAGCAGTACTTC.

This clonotype was seen only a few times. The genes are TRBV3-1 and TRBJ2-1; 7 bases match TRBD2. Germline trimming cut 3 bases from V and 1 base from J; bases unmatched to any gene: 3. The CDR3 spans 15 residues. Germline CDR1 LGHDT, CDR2 YNNKEL (reference sequence). The CDR3 loop reads CASSHGGGSYNEQFF. CDR3 in DNA: TGTGCCAGCAGCCATGGCGGGGGTTCCTACAATGAGCAGTTCTTC.

This clonotype has a single count. This rearrangement joins TRBV20-1 to TRBJ1-1; possibly TRBD1 for D (6 bases). V shed 3 bases and J shed 12 bases, with 23 bases lying between them. The CDR3 sequence is 14 residues long. Germline V CDR1 and CDR2: DFQATT, SNEGSKA (reference sequence). CDR3 region: CSASPDRTGKFTFF. CDR3 DNA sequence: TGCAGTGCTAGTCCCGATCGCACAGGGAAGTTTACTTTCTTT.

V gene TRBV28 combines with J gene TRBJ2-4, with D perhaps TRBD2 (6 bases). The J call could be wrong; TRBJ2-7 is a better fit for the DNA end. CDR1 and CDR2 (germline): MDHEN, SYDVKM. The CDR3 is made up of 15 amino acids. CDR3 in DNA: TGTGCCAGCAGTTTATTTACTAGCAACCCAGTCGAGCAGTACTTC. This gives the protein CASSLFTSNPVEQYF.

A few counts support this clonotype. The V call is TRBV20-1, the J call TRBJ1-1, with D unresolved. This CDR3 has 10 residues. Germline V gene data show CDR1 as DFQATT and CDR2 as SNEGSKA (reference sequence). The ends were cut back, 6 bases at V and 2 bases at J, with 4 bases in the middle. The CDR3 nucleotides read TGCAGTGCCATTAACACTGAAGCTTTCTTT. This sequence encodes CSAINTEAFF.